One and the same sample provided the 8 T cell receptor beta chains below, sequenced in a study of blood T cells in healthy people across ages. For the second PCR, which ran for roughly 6 to 11 cycles, a sample-barcoded 5' primer and a J-beta primer mix were used. In TCRdb, the 5' RACE reads were re-called with MiXCR into one record per CDR3 protein. The sample contains approximately 1,000,000 distinct CDR3 sequences, over 35% of which appear only once. The material sequenced was blood. These receptors were taken from an older woman in good health.

This clonotype was seen a few times. DNA for the CDR3: TGCGCCAGCAGCGGGGGGACTAGCGGGAGAAATACGCAGTATTTT. Protein: CASSGGTSGRNTQYF. The chain links TRBV5-1 to TRBJ2-3; 14 bases align to TRBD2. J gave up 7 bases and V 4 bases, and 5 bases lay outside the gene matches. The CDR3 has 15 residues. Per the germline V gene, CDR1 is SGHRS and CDR2 is YFSETQ.

This clonotype has only a few counts. The rearrangement links TRBV20-1 to TRBJ2-1; TRBD1 agrees at 7 bases. The germline CDR1 and CDR2 sequences are DFQATT and SNEGSKA (reference sequence). The CDR3 sequence is 14 residues long. With 6 bases clipped from V and 4 bases from J, the junction kept 9 bases outside the gene matches. The CDR3 nucleotides are TGCAGTGCGGTAGGGGGCATCGGATACAATGAGCAGTTCTTC. Translating gives CSAVGGIGYNEQFF.

This clonotype was picked up a small number of times. The rearrangement links TRBV9 to TRBJ2-3; possible D gene TRBD2, 5 bases. The germline gives CDR1 SGDLS, CDR2 YYNGEE. The CDR3 spans 14 residues. Trimming took off 2 bases at V and 2 bases at J, with 9 bases between the two ends. DNA of the CDR3: TGTGCCAGCAGCGTGGAAGGACTCACAGATACGCAGTATTTT. It codes for CASSVEGLTDTQYF.

This clonotype was picked up a small number of times. J is TRBJ2-1 and V is TRBV12-3 or TRBV12-4; 7 bases line up with TRBD2. The V gene end was trimmed by 2 bases and the J gene end by 5 bases; junction bases not matched to a gene: 12. The CDR3 loop spans 17 amino acids. CDR3 protein: CASSLSMGLNKNNEQFF. In DNA, the CDR3 is TGTGCCAGCAGTTTAAGTATGGGACTAAACAAGAACAATGAGCAGTTCTTC.

The chain combines TRBV20-1 with TRBJ1-1, with a possible D match to TRBD1 (5 bases). Germline V gene data show CDR1 as DFQATT and CDR2 as SNEGSKA (reference sequence). The V gene lost 3 bases and the J gene lost 1 base, with 12 bases spanning the gap. This CDR3 comprises 14 residues. The CDR3 protein is CSASGPTGNTEAFF. CDR3 sequence (DNA): TGCAGTGCTAGCGGGCCAACAGGGAACACTGAAGCTTTCTTT.

In this sample, this clonotype turned up a few times. The chain links TRBV15 to TRBJ2-7; D is uncertain. With 0 bases removed from V and 2 bases from J, the gap between germline ends came to 5 bases. This CDR3 has 13 residues. Looked up from germline, CDR1 is LNHNV and CDR2 is YYDKDF (reference sequence). The CDR3 loop reads CATSRDLAYEQYF. DNA of the CDR3: TGTGCCACCAGCAGAGATCTGGCCTACGAGCAGTACTTC.

The V gene is TRBV9, the J gene TRBJ2-1, with a weak D call TRBD2 (6 bases). Trimming shortened V by 0 bases and J by 5 bases, and 9 bases separated the two germline ends. The CDR3 length is 14 residues. CDR1 is SGDLS, CDR2 YYNGEE, per germline. In DNA form, the CDR3 reads TGTGCCAGCAGCGTAGGGGGACTGAACAATGAGCAGTTCTTC. It yields the protein CASSVGGLNNEQFF. Drawing the rest from reference TRBV9 and TRBJ2-1, the complete variable domain is DSGVTQTPKHLITATGQRVTLRCSPRSGDLSVYWYQQSLDQGLQFLIQYYNGEERAKGNILERFSAQQFPDLHSELNLSSLELGDSALYFCASSVGGLNNEQFFGPGTRLTVL.

The chain employs TRBV7-2 and TRBJ2-3, with TRBD1 matching over 7 bases. Germline loops: CDR1 SGHTA, CDR2 FQGNSA. This CDR3 region has 15 residues. Unmatched junction bases numbered 9, after V lost 5 bases and J lost 4 bases. The DNA of the CDR3 is TGTGCCAGCAGCATCCCGACAGGGTCGTCAGATACGCAGTATTTT. Amino acids: CASSIPTGSSDTQYF.